The present T cell receptor beta chain was sequenced within a study of shared clonotypes between healthy human individuals. Whole-study results and caveats: Clonotype sharing among donors was thought likely to change with sequencing depth. Tissues were not sampled, only blood, and their repertoires likely differ.

Note on this clone: As yet, its antigen is unknown.

This table comes from immunoSEQ multiplex PCR, and its TCRdb copy is limited to in-frame clones, with some not included. The sample contains roughly 500,000 clones, around 80% of which appear only once. CDR1 SEHNR and CDR2 FQNEAQ come from the germline V gene (reference sequence). This CDR3 is built from 12 residues. V lost 5 bases and J lost 7, with 12 bases in between. The source is a woman between 35 and 50 years old in good health. Some clones in this sample may be carry-over from other donors' samples. This chain uses TRBV7-9 with TRBJ2-7; D tentatively fits TRBD1 or TRBD2 (5 bases each). The sequencing sample was made of PBMCs. The CDR3: CASSKVGREQYF. CDR3 in DNA: TGTGCCAGCAGCAAGGTGGGACGGGAGCAGTACTTC.